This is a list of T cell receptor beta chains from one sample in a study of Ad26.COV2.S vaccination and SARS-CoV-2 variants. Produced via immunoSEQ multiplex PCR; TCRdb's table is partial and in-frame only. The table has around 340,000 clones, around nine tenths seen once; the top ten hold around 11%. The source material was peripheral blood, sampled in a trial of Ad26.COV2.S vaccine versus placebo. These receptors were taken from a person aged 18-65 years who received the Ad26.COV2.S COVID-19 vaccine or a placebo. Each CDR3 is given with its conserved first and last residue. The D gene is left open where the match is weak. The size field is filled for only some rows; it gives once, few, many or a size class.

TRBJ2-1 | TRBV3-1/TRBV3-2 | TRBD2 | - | TGTGCCAGCAGCCAAGATCCGACTAGCGGGGGGCATGAGCAGTTCTTC | CASSQDPTSGGHEQFF
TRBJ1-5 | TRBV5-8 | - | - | TGTGCCAGCAGCTTGGTTTGGGTTCAGCCCCAGCATTTT | CASSLVWVQPQHF
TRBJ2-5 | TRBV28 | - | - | TGTGCCAGCACGCCGGGTTCTCAAGAGACCCAGTACTTC | CASTPGSQETQYF
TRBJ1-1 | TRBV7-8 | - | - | TGTGCCAGCAGGTCTACAGGGTTCTACGCTGAAGCTTTCTTT | CASRSTGFYAEAFF
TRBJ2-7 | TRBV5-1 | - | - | TGCGCCAGCAGCTTGGCTTCTAGCGCTACCTACGAGCAGTACTTC | CASSLASSATYEQYF
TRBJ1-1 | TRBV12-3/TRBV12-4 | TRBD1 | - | TGTGCCAGCAGGGGACAGGCGAACACTGAAGCTTTCTTT | CASRGQANTEAFF
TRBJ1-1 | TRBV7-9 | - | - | TGTGCCAGCAGCTTGGCGGAGAACACTGAAGCTTTCTTT | CASSLAENTEAFF
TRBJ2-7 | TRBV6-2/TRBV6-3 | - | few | TGTGCCAGCAGTATGACACGGGAGCAGTACTTC | CASSMTREQYF
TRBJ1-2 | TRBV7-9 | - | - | TGTGCCAGCAGCTTAGTAGGGCAGGGGTTTGGCTACACCTTC | CASSLVGQGFGYTF
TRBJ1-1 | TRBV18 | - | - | TGTGCCAGCTCATTGGAGGATACCGTCACTGAAGCTTTCTTT | CASSLEDTVTEAFF
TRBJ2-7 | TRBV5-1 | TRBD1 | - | TGCGCCAGCAGCTTGAACGCAGGGACAGCCTACGAGCAGTACTTC | CASSLNAGTAYEQYF
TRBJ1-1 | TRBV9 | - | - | TGTGCCAGCAGCGTAGAGTTGAACACTGAAGCTTTCTTT | CASSVELNTEAFF
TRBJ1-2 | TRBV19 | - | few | TGTGCCAGTAGTGCCCGGACAGCGTCTAACTATGGCTACACCTTC | CASSARTASNYGYTF
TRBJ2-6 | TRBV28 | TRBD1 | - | TGTGCCAGCAGTAAGGGGGACAGGAGGTTTTCCGGGGCCAACGTCCTGACTTTC | CASSKGDRRFSGANVLTF
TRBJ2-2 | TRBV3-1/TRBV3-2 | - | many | TGTGCCAGCAGCCAGCACTCCCCGGGGTCCGGGGACGGGGAGCTGTTTTTT | CASSQHSPGSGDGELFF
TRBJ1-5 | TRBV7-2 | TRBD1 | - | TGTGCCAGCAGCGACGGTAGGACAGGTAATCAGCCCCAGCATTTT | CASSDGRTGNQPQHF
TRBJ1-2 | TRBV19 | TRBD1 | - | TGTGCCAGTAGTATCACCCTCGGATCCAAAACAGGGGGCTTCCGTGGCTACACCTTC | CASSITLGSKTGGFRGYTF
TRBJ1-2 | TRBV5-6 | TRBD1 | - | TGTGCCAGCAGCTTCCCTGGACAGGGGGGTGGCTACACCTTC | CASSFPGQGGGYTF
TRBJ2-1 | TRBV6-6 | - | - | TGTGCCAGTAAGGGAGGTCCCAGCTCCTACAATGAGCAGTTCTTC | CASKGGPSSYNEQFF
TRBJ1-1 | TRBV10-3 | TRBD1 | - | TGTGCCATCAGTGACTTGACAGGGGGAAAGAACACTGAAGCTTTCTTT | CAISDLTGGKNTEAFF
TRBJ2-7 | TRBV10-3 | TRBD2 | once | TGTGCCATCAACGGGGCGGGAGTCGGGTACGAGCAGTACTTC | CAINGAGVGYEQYF
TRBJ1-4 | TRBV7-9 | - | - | TGTGCCAGCAGCCGACGGGGGGCGAGGGAGAATGAAAAACTGTTTTTT | CASSRRGARENEKLFF
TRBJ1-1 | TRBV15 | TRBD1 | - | TGTGCCACCAGCAGATTTGGACAGGGGGGGACTGAAGCTTTCTTT | CATSRFGQGGTEAFF
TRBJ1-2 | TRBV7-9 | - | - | TGTGCCAGCAGCGGGACCTCCTTC | CASSGTSF
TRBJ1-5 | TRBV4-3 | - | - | TGCGCCAGCAGCCAAGATAATGAGAAGGGTCGTATTCAGCCCCAGCATTTT | CASSQDNEKGRIQPQHF
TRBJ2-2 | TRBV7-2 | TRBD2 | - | TGTGCCAGCAGCTTAGTAGGGACTAAAGGGTCCGGGGAGCTGTTTTTT | CASSLVGTKGSGELFF
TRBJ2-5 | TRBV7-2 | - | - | TGTGCCAGCAGCTTAGGTCCCAACCTCCAAGAGACCCAGTACTTC | CASSLGPNLQETQYF